This TCR beta chain was sequenced during a study of T cell repertoires in cytomegalovirus infection. About the research overall: It was recently identified HLA-C-restricted and well-studied HLA-B-restricted CMV epitopes that the study used. Matching HLA type and CMV infection were both indicated by public TCR beta signatures.

MiXCR, applied by TCRdb to the reads, yields one record per CDR3 protein. The sample consists of some 270,000 distinct CDR3 sequences, 20% to 25% of them appearing once. This clonotype was observed a few times. The target antigen is unknown. V shed 4 bases and J 2 bases; nucleotides not matched to a gene: 10. The CDR3 covers 16 residues. This chain links TRBV12-3 or TRBV12-4 with TRBJ2-5, with 7 positions matching TRBD2. The specimen comprised cultured PBMCs, sampled from culture after CMV antigen stimulation. This TCR came from a human donor in good health (CMV status not recorded). Some clones in this sample may be carry-over from other donors' samples. Here the CDR3 DNA reads TGTGCCAGCAGTTCGGATGGCCTAGCGGTACAAGAGACCCAGTACTTC. It yields the protein CASSSDGLAVQETQYF.